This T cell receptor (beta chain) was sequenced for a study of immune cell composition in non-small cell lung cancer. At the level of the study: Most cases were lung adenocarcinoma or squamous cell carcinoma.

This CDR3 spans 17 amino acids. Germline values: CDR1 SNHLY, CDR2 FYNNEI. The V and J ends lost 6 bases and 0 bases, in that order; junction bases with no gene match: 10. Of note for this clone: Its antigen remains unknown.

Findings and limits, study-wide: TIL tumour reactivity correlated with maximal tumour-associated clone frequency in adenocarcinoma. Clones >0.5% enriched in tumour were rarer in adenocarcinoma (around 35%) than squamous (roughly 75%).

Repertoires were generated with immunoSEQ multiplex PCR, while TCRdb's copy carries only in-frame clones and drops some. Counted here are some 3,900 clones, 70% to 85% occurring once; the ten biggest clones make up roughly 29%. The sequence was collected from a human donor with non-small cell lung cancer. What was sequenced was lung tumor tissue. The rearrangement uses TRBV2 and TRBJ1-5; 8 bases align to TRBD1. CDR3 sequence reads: CASRRTGNFGSNQPQHF. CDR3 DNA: TGTGCCAGCAGAAGGACAGGGAACTTTGGTAGCAATCAGCCCCAGCATTTT.